The source of this T cell receptor beta chain is a study of tumor-infiltrating lymphocytes in primary liver carcinoma. Background on the study: The study enrolled male and female patients aged 30 to 69 years.

Joint extraction of RNA and DNA used roughly 20-32 mg of bulk tissue that was unsorted. Per germline, CDR1 LGHNA and CDR2 YNFKEQ. CDR3 length: 17 amino acids. V lost 2 bases, J lost 8 bases, and 22 bases lay in between. Study observations and caveats: In tumor-adjacent and tumor-blood pairs, overlap was lower than in tumor region pairs.

On this clonotype itself: Its antigen is unknown.

From roughly 0.55 ug of total RNA, TCR beta-specific cDNA was reverse-transcribed using a constant-region primer. Library construction for TCR beta comprised three nested multiplex PCR rounds performed with slightly modified ARM-PCR. Two initial PCR rounds of around 10 cycles each paired TRBV1-TRBV30 forward primers with a C-beta reverse primer. One entry per CDR3 protein, called by TCRdb with MiXCR from the multiplex PCR reads. The sample lists 100,000 to 150,000 distinct CDR3 sequences; about 68% were seen once. Sequencing was done on a sample of liver tumor tissue from sampling region 1. Subset in this sample: tumor region T1, superior pole. The clonotype comes from a woman aged 60 to 75 with primary liver carcinoma and hepatitis B virus infection. This chain connects TRBV4-2 to TRBJ2-1, with D possibly TRBD2 on 5 matching bases. The CDR3 region is CASSQMVASRIGDEQFF. The CDR3 DNA sequence: TGTGCCAGCAGCCAAATGGTAGCTAGCCGGATCGGGGATGAGCAGTTCTTC.